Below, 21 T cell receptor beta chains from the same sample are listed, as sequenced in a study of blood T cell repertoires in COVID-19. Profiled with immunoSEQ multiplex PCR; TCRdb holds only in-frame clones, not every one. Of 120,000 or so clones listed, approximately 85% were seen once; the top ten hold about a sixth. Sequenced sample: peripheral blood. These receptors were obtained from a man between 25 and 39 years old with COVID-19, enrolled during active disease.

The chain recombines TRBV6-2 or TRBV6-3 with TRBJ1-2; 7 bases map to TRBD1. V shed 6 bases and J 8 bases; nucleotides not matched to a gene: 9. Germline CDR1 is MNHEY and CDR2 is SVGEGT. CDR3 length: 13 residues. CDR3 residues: CASSLGTASGYTF. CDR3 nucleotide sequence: TGTGCCAGCAGCCTCGGGACAGCCTCCGGCTACACCTTC.

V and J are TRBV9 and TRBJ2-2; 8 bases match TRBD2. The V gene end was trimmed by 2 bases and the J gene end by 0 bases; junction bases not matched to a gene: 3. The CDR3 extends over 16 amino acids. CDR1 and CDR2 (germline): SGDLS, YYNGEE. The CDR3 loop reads CASSVSGLANTGELFF. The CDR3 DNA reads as TGTGCCAGCAGCGTTTCGGGACTAGCGAACACCGGGGAGCTGTTTTTT. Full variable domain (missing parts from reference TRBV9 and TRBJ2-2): DSGVTQTPKHLITATGQRVTLRCSPRSGDLSVYWYQQSLDQGLQFLIQYYNGEERAKGNILERFSAQQFPDLHSELNLSSLELGDSALYFCASSVSGLANTGELFFGEGSRLTVL.

The CDR3 loop reads CASSQQRGRTGGAAETQYF. In nucleotides, the CDR3 is TGCGCCAGCAGCCAACAAAGGGGGAGGACAGGGGGCGCCGCGGAGACCCAGTACTTC. V is TRBV4-1 and J is TRBJ2-5, with 11 nucleotides matching TRBD1. Germline trimming cut 2 bases from V and 5 bases from J; bases unmatched to any gene: 16. Germline CDR1 reads MGHRA; CDR2 reads YSYEKL. The CDR3 runs 19 residues.

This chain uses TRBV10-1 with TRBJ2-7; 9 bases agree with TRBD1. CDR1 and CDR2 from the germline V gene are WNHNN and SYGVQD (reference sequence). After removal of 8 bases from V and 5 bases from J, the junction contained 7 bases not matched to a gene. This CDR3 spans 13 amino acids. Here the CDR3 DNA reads TGCGCCAGCCCCCGGGACAGGGTCCACGAGCAGTACTTC. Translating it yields CASPRDRVHEQYF.

CDR3 sequence (DNA): TGCGCCAGCAGCCCCCGACCGTTAGGGGATAATTCACCCCTCCACTTT. This gives the protein CASSPRPLGDNSPLHF. This chain joins TRBV5-1 and TRBJ1-6, with D maybe TRBD1 (5 bases). This CDR3 comprises 16 residues. CDR1 and CDR2 from the germline V gene are SGHRS and YFSETQ. Trimming took off 4 bases at V and 5 bases at J, with 16 bases between the two ends.

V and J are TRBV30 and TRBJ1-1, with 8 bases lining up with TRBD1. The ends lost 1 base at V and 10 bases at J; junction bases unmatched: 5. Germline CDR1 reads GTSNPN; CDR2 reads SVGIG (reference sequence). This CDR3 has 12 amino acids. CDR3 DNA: TGTGCCTGGAGTGGTGGACAGGGTTCAGCTTTCTTT. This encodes CAWSGGQGSAFF.

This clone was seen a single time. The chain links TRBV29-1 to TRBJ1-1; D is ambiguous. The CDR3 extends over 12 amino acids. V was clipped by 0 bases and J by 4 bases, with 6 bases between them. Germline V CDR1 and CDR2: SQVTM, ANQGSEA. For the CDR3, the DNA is TGCAGCGTTGAAGACTCGGTCACTGAAGCTTTCTTT. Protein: CSVEDSVTEAFF.

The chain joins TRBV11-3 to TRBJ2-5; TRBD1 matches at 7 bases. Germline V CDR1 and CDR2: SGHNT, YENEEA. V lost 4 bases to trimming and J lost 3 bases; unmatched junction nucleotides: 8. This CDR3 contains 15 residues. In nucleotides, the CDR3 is TGTGCCAGCAGCTACACAGGGGAGAGTAAAGAGACCCAGTACTTC. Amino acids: CASSYTGESKETQYF. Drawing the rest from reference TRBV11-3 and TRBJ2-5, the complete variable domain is EAGVVQSPRYKIIEKKQPVAFWCNPISGHNTLYWYLQNLGQGPELLIRYENEEAVDDSQLPKDRFSAERLKGVDSTLKIQPAELGDSAVYLCASSYTGESKETQYFGPGTRLLVL.

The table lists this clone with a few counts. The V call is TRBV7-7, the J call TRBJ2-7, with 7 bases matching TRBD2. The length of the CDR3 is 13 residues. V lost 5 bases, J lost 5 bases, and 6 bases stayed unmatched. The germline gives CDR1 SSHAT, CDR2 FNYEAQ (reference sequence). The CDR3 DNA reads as TGTGCCAGCAGCCCCGGGGGGTACCACGAGCAGTACTTC. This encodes CASSPGGYHEQYF. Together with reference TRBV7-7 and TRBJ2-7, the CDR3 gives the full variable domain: GAGVSQSPRYKVTKRGQDVTLRCDPISSHATLYWYQQALGQGPEFLTYFNYEAQPDKSGLPSDRFSAERPEGSISTLTIQRTEQRDSAMYRCASSPGGYHEQYFGPGTRLTVT.

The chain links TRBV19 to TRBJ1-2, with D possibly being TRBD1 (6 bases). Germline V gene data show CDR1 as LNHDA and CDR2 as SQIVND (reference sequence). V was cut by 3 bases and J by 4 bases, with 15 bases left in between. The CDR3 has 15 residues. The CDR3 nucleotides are TGTGCCAGTAGTATGAAAGGGGGATTCGCCTATGGCTACACCTTC. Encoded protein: CASSMKGGFAYGYTF.

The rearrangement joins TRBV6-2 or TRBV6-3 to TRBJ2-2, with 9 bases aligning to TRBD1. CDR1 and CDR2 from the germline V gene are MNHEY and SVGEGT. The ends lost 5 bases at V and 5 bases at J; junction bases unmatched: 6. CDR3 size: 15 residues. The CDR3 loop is CASSPDRGWTGELFF. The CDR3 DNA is TGTGCCAGCAGTCCGGACAGGGGATGGACCGGGGAGCTGTTTTTT.

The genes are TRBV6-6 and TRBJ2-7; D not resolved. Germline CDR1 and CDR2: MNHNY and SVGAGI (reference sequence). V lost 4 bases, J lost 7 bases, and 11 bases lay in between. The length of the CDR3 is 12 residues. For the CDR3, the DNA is TGTGCCAGCAGTTTGCGAGATTTTGAGCAGTACTTC. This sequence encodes CASSLRDFEQYF.

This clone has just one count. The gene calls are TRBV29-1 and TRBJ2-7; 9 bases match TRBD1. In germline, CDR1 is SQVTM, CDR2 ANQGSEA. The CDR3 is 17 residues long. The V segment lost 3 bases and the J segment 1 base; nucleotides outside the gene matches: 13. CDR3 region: CSVEFARTGERSYEQYF. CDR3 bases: TGCAGCGTTGAGTTTGCAAGGACAGGGGAACGGTCCTACGAGCAGTACTTC.

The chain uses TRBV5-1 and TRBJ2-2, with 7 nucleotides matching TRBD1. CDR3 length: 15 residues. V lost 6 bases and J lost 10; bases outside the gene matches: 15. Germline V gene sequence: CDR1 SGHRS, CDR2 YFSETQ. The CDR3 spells CASNPGTVRMEELFF. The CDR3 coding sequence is TGCGCCAGCAACCCCGGGACAGTGCGAATGGAGGAGCTGTTTTTT.

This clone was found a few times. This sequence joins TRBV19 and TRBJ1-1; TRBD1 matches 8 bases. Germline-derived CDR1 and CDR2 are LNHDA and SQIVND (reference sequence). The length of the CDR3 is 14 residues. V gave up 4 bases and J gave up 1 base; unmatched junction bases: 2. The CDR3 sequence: CASSTGGENTEAFF. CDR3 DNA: TGTGCCAGTAGTACAGGGGGCGAGAACACTGAAGCTTTCTTT.

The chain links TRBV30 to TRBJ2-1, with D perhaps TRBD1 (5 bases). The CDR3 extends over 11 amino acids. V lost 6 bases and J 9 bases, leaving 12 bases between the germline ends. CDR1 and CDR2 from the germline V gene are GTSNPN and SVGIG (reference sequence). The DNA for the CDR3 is TGTGCCTGCATCAGGGATTTTGAGCAGTTCTTC. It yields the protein CACIRDFEQFF.

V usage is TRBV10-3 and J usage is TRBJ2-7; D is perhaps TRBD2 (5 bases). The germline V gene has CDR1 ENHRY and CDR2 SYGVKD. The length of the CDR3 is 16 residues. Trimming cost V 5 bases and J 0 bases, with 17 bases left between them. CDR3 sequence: CAISFHPDSSSYEQYF. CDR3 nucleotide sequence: TGTGCCATCAGTTTTCATCCGGACTCAAGCTCCTACGAGCAGTACTTC.

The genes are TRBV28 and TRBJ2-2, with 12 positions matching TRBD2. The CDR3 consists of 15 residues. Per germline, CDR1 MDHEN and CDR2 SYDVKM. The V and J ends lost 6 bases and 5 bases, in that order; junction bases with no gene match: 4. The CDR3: CASRPGTSGTGELFF. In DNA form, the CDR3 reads TGTGCCAGCAGACCCGGGACTAGCGGGACCGGGGAGCTGTTTTTT.

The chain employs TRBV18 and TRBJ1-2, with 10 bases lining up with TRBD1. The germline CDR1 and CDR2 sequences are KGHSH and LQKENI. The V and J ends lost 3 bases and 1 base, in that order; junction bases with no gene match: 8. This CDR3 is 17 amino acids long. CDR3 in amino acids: CASSPPAGQGLNYGYTF. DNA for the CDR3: TGTGCCAGCTCACCGCCAGCGGGACAGGGGCTTAACTATGGCTACACCTTC.

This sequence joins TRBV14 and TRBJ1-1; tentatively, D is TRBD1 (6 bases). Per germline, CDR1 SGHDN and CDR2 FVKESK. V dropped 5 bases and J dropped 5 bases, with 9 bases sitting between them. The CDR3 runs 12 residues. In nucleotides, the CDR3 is TGTGCCAGCAGCTTAAGGGGGACTGAAGCTTTCTTT. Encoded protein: CASSLRGTEAFF.

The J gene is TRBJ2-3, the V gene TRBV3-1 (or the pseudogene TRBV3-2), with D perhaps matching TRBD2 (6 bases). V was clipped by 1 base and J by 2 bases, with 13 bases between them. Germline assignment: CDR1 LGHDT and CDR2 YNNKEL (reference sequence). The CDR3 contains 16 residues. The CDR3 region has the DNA TGTGCCAGCAGCCAAGGGCGGGGCAGCCACACAGATACGCAGTATTTT. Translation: CASSQGRGSHTDTQYF.